This entry lists 29 T cell receptor beta chains sequenced from one sample in a study of T cells in Graves' hyperthyroidism and ophthalmopathy (dated by TCRdb to 2018 to 2020). Libraries came from multiplex PCR. Sequencing took place on an Illumina HiSeq 2000. The TCR beta CDR3 regions were amplified from RNA transcripts. A first-round RT-PCR of the TCR CDR3 used the HTBI primer set with the Qiagen OneStep RT-PCR kit. The public sequencing data were trimmed at Q25 with fastp and processed into clonotypes with MiXCR by TCRdb, which kept only in-frame beta chains. Identical CDR3 proteins give one entry, which carries the most common genes and DNA. Counted in this sample were some 300,000 distinct CDR3 sequences; roughly a fifth of them appeared once. Approximately 35% of the sample comes from the top ten. The sequencing sample was made of blood. These receptors all come from a man aged 50-59 years with Graves' ophthalmopathy.

This clonotype occurred many times. CDR3 DNA sequence: TGCAGTGCTAGCCCTGGGACAGGACCTGAGACCCAGTACTTC. Amino acid sequence: CSASPGTGPETQYF. This rearrangement joins TRBV20-1 to TRBJ2-5, with 8 bases aligning to TRBD1. The germline gives CDR1 DFQATT, CDR2 SNEGSKA (reference sequence). Losses at the gene ends were 3 bases for V and 5 bases for J; bases not matched to a gene: 8. The CDR3 has 14 residues.

The chain combines TRBV30 with TRBJ2-5; D uncertain. CDR3 length: 14 amino acids. V lost 3 bases and J 5 bases, leaving 16 bases between the germline ends. Germline assignment: CDR1 GTSNPN and CDR2 SVGIG (reference sequence). The CDR3, as DNA: TGTGCCTGGAGCCCCCTGGGCCGACGGGAGACCCAGTACTTC. It translates to CAWSPLGRRETQYF.

This clonotype has just a few counts. V gene TRBV3-1 combines with J gene TRBJ2-7, with D possibly being TRBD1 (6 bases). Trimming took 2 bases from V and 6 from J, leaving 11 bases between them. CDR3 length equals 13 residues. Germline CDR1 LGHDT, CDR2 YNNKEL (reference sequence). DNA of the CDR3: TGTGCCAGCAGCCAATTCGTAGGGGGCGAGCAGTACTTC. This translates into CASSQFVGGEQYF.

This clonotype showed up many times. The chain uses TRBV12-3 or TRBV12-4 and TRBJ2-3; no reliable D call. The CDR3 is made up of 14 amino acids. V lost 11 bases, J lost 6 bases, and 21 bases lay in between. The CDR3 nucleotides read TGTGCCGCTTCCGGCCCACTTATCGGCGATACGCAGTATTTT. Translation: CAASGPLIGDTQYF.

This clonotype was seen ten or more times. The rearrangement links TRBV18 to TRBJ2-1; 10 bases are shared with TRBD2. In germline, CDR1 is KGHSH, CDR2 LQKENI. This CDR3 has 13 residues. V lost 4 bases, J lost 9 bases, and 3 bases stayed unmatched. CDR3 coding DNA: TGTGCCAGCTCACAGCGGGAGGGCGGTGAGCAGTTCTTC. The encoded protein is CASSQREGGEQFF.

The CDR3 sequence is CASSPLVTKRNTIYF. CDR3 DNA sequence: TGTGCCAGCTCACCTCTCGTAACAAAAAGAAACACCATATATTTT. The chain links TRBV18 to TRBJ1-3, with D uncertain. This CDR3 contains 15 residues. CDR1 is KGHSH, CDR2 LQKENI, per germline. The V gene lost 3 bases and the J gene lost 5 bases, with 14 bases spanning the gap.

This clonotype has more than one count but fewer than ten. The chain has TRBV10-2 and TRBJ2-7, with a tentative D call TRBD1 (6 bases). CDR1 WSHSY and CDR2 SAAADI come from the germline V gene. Trimming stripped 6 bases from V and 0 bases from J, with 18 bases between. The CDR3 length is 16 residues. Written as DNA, the CDR3 is TGCGCCAGCAGAGTAAAGGACAGCGGACGCTCCTACGAGCAGTACTTC. Protein sequence: CASRVKDSGRSYEQYF.

The CDR3 here is CASSQRGLAGGLFREQYF. The CDR3 bases are TGTGCCAGCAGCCAACGAGGACTAGCGGGAGGTCTTTTTAGGGAGCAGTACTTC. V and J are TRBV4-2 and TRBJ2-7, with TRBD2 matching 14 bases. The V gene end was trimmed by 2 bases and the J gene end by 7 bases; junction bases not matched to a gene: 13. Germline values: CDR1 LGHNA, CDR2 YNFKEQ. The CDR3 contains 18 residues.

CDR3 residues: CASSQGQGVYNSPLHF. The CDR3 bases are TGCGCCAGCAGCCAAGGTCAAGGAGTATATAATTCACCCCTCCACTTT. J is TRBJ1-6 and V is TRBV4-1; D unclear. V was pared by 1 base and J by 4 bases, with 11 bases between. The germline V gene encodes CDR1 MGHRA and CDR2 YSYEKL. The CDR3 contains 16 residues.

In its sample, this clonotype was seen many times. This sequence joins TRBV28 and TRBJ2-7; 9 bases fit TRBD2. The CDR3 spans 14 residues. Germline V CDR1 and CDR2: MDHEN, SYDVKM. V was pared by 6 bases and J by 2 bases, with 5 bases of the junction left unmatched. CDR3 sequence: CASRPGLAAYEQYF. The CDR3 DNA reads TGTGCCAGCAGGCCGGGACTAGCAGCCTACGAGCAGTACTTC.

The V and J genes are TRBV12-3 or TRBV12-4 and TRBJ1-2, with 8 bases aligning to TRBD1. V was clipped by 7 bases and J by 5 bases; unmatched bases: 6. This CDR3 spans 13 amino acids. CDR3 nucleotide sequence: TGTGCCAGCACCGGGACAGGCCCTTATGGCTACACCTTC. Protein: CASTGTGPYGYTF.

This clonotype was detected ten times or more. V usage is TRBV15 and J usage is TRBJ2-3; 13 bases are shared with TRBD2. Germline V gene lookup returns CDR1 LNHNV and CDR2 YYDKDF (reference sequence). V shed 8 bases and J 2 bases; nucleotides not matched to a gene: 4. This CDR3 spans 15 amino acids. CDR3 sequence: CATSGLAGPTDTQYF. DNA for the CDR3: TGTGCCACCTCGGGACTAGCGGGACCCACAGATACGCAGTATTTT.

This clonotype showed up many times. The gene calls are TRBV12-3 or TRBV12-4 and TRBJ2-1; D is ambiguous. The CDR3 runs 16 residues. V shed 7 bases and J shed 0 bases, with 16 bases lying between them. This CDR3 reads CASTYMSSVSYNEQFF. The CDR3 DNA follows: TGTGCCAGCACTTACATGAGCTCCGTCTCCTACAATGAGCAGTTCTTC.

This clonotype has just a few counts. This sequence joins TRBV27 and TRBJ2-2; 7 nucleotides agree with TRBD1. Trimming cost V 1 base and J 0 bases; bases outside gene matches: 8. Looked up from germline, CDR1 is MNHEY and CDR2 is SMNVEV (reference sequence). The CDR3 spans 18 residues. The CDR3 is CASSLWGTTGANTGELFF. CDR3 bases: TGTGCCAGCAGTTTATGGGGGACCACAGGGGCGAACACCGGGGAGCTGTTTTTT.

The chain carries TRBV27 and TRBJ2-1; 9 bases map to TRBD2. This CDR3 spans 15 amino acids. Unmatched junction bases numbered 8, after V lost 5 bases and J lost 6 bases. Germline V gene data show CDR1 as MNHEY and CDR2 as SMNVEV (reference sequence). Here the CDR3 reads CASSTRLAEFNEQFF. DNA for the CDR3: TGTGCCAGCAGTACTAGACTAGCGGAATTCAATGAGCAGTTCTTC.

V usage is TRBV20-1 and J usage is TRBJ2-7; possible D gene TRBD2, 5 bases. This CDR3 contains 14 residues. Germline V lookup: CDR1 DFQATT, CDR2 SNEGSKA (reference sequence). V shed 6 bases and J shed 2 bases, with 17 bases lying between them. CDR3 loop: CSATPISATYEQYF. CDR3 DNA sequence: TGCAGTGCCACGCCGATTAGCGCAACCTACGAGCAGTACTTC.

The chain joins TRBV7-9 to TRBJ2-3; the match to TRBD2 covers 8 bases. V gave up 7 bases and J gave up 0 bases; unmatched junction bases: 6. This CDR3 is 15 amino acids long. The germline CDR1 and CDR2 sequences are SEHNR and FQNEAQ (reference sequence). As DNA, the CDR3 is TGTGCCAGCAACCAAGCGGGAGTAAGCACAGATACGCAGTATTTT. This codes for CASNQAGVSTDTQYF.

This clonotype was seen at least ten times. The rearrangement links TRBV5-1 to TRBJ1-1; TRBD1 matches 8 bases. Germline loops: CDR1 SGHRS, CDR2 YFSETQ. V lost 4 bases to trimming and J lost 0 bases; unmatched junction nucleotides: 11. There are 17 residues in the CDR3. The CDR3 here is CASSQRQGQNMNTEAFF. The DNA for the CDR3 is TGCGCCAGCAGCCAACGACAGGGGCAGAATATGAACACTGAAGCTTTCTTT. The full variable domain, with the rest looked up from reference TRBV5-1 and TRBJ1-1, is KAGVTQTPRYLIKTRGQQVTLSCSPISGHRSVSWYQQTPGQGLQFLFEYFSETQRNKGNFPGRFSGRQFSNSRSEMNVSTLELGDSALYLCASSQRQGQNMNTEAFFGQGTRLTVV.

The chain links TRBV28 to TRBJ2-4; TRBD1 matches at 8 bases. Per the germline V gene, CDR1 is MDHEN and CDR2 is SYDVKM. V lost 5 bases, J lost 1 base, and 4 bases stayed unmatched. The CDR3 is 15 amino acids. Here the CDR3 DNA reads TGTGCCAGCAGTGGCTGGGACAGGGCCAAAAACATTCAGTACTTC. Its protein is CASSGWDRAKNIQYF.

Worth noting for this clonotype: This sequence may be a read error, since a much larger clone differs from it by one base. The chain couples TRBV12-3 or TRBV12-4 to TRBJ1-1; 8 positions agree with TRBD1. The V and J ends lost 5 bases and 8 bases, in that order; junction bases with no gene match: 4. The CDR3 is 12 residues long. The CDR3 reads CASSPRDREAFF. CDR3 bases: TGTGCCAGCAGTCCCCGGGACAGGGAAGCTTTCTTT.

The chain joins TRBV6-1 to TRBJ2-6, with 10 positions matching TRBD2. This CDR3 has 16 amino acids. Germline CDR1 and CDR2: MNHNS and SASEGT. V shed 7 bases and J 4 bases; nucleotides not matched to a gene: 7. Here the CDR3 reads CASTPSGSSGANVLTF. The DNA of the CDR3 is TGTGCCAGCACCCCTAGCGGGAGCTCAGGGGCCAACGTCCTGACTTTC.

The table lists this clonotype with a few counts. The rearrangement links TRBV29-1 to TRBJ2-1; 11 bases fit TRBD1. V lost 7 bases and J lost 7; bases outside the gene matches: 12. Germline V gene lookup returns CDR1 SQVTM and CDR2 ANQGSEA. The CDR3 loop spans 15 amino acids. The CDR3 protein is CSGGQGAFGGNEQFF. CDR3 nucleotide sequence: TGCAGCGGTGGACAGGGGGCGTTTGGTGGGAATGAGCAGTTCTTC.

The genes are TRBV5-1 and TRBJ2-1, with 7 bases fitting TRBD2. Per the germline V gene, CDR1 is SGHRS and CDR2 is YFSETQ. V trimming: 1 base; J trimming: 8 bases; junction bases outside the gene matches: 9. The CDR3 is made up of 15 amino acids. For the CDR3, the DNA is TGCGCCAGCAGCTTGAGGGCTAGCGGACCGGATGAGCAGTTCTTC. The encoded protein is CASSLRASGPDEQFF.

This chain joins TRBV4-2 and TRBJ2-3; unclear D gene. V dropped 0 bases and J dropped 0 bases, with 13 bases sitting between them. The germline CDR1 and CDR2 sequences are LGHNA and YNFKEQ. The CDR3 spans 17 residues. In nucleotides, the CDR3 is TGTGCCAGCAGCCAAGAGGTAGCAGCAGCTAGCACAGATACGCAGTATTTT. Amino acids: CASSQEVAAASTDTQYF.

CDR3 sequence (DNA): TGTGCCAGCAGTGAAAGCAGGCTAGCGGGTAACAATGAGCAGTTCTTC. Its translation: CASSESRLAGNNEQFF. The chain links TRBV6-1 to TRBJ2-1; TRBD2 agrees at 8 bases. In germline, CDR1 is MNHNS, CDR2 SASEGT. Germline trimming cut 2 bases from V and 5 bases from J; bases unmatched to any gene: 8. The CDR3 sequence is 16 residues long.

The chain couples TRBV5-1 to TRBJ1-6; 8 nucleotides line up with TRBD1. Per the germline V gene, CDR1 is SGHRS and CDR2 is YFSETQ. The V and J ends lost 0 bases and 9 bases, in that order; junction bases with no gene match: 8. CDR3 size: 16 residues. CDR3 sequence: CASSLDGVGTGSPLHF. CDR3 DNA: TGCGCCAGCAGCTTGGATGGGGTCGGGACAGGTTCACCCCTCCACTTT. The variable domain in full, completed from reference TRBV5-1 and TRBJ1-6, reads KAGVTQTPRYLIKTRGQQVTLSCSPISGHRSVSWYQQTPGQGLQFLFEYFSETQRNKGNFPGRFSGRQFSNSRSEMNVSTLELGDSALYLCASSLDGVGTGSPLHFGNGTRLTVT.

This rearrangement joins TRBV11-2 to TRBJ2-1; D not resolved. The V gene's germline CDR1 is SGHAT and CDR2 FQNNGV. This CDR3 region has 12 residues. The ends were cut back, 2 bases at V and 10 bases at J, with 9 bases in the middle. This CDR3 reads CASSLYQTEQFF. The CDR3 region has the DNA TGTGCCAGCAGCTTATACCAAACGGAGCAGTTCTTC.

The chain couples TRBV5-5 to TRBJ2-3, with D uncertain. Trimming pared 3 bases from V and 0 bases from J, leaving 8 bases between. Germline CDR1 reads SGHKS; CDR2 reads YYEKEE (reference sequence). CDR3 size: 14 residues. The CDR3 DNA is TGTGCCAGCAGCTCGCCGGACAGCACAGATACGCAGTATTTT. It encodes CASSSPDSTDTQYF.

This clonotype was observed a few times. The rearrangement joins TRBV6-1 to TRBJ1-6; no definite D call. The CDR3 has 14 amino acids. Trimming took off 2 bases at V and 7 bases at J, with 9 bases between the two ends. From germline, CDR1 is MNHNS and CDR2 SASEGT. The CDR3 is CASSEWAANSPLHF. CDR3 in DNA: TGTGCCAGCAGTGAATGGGCTGCCAATTCACCCCTCCACTTT.